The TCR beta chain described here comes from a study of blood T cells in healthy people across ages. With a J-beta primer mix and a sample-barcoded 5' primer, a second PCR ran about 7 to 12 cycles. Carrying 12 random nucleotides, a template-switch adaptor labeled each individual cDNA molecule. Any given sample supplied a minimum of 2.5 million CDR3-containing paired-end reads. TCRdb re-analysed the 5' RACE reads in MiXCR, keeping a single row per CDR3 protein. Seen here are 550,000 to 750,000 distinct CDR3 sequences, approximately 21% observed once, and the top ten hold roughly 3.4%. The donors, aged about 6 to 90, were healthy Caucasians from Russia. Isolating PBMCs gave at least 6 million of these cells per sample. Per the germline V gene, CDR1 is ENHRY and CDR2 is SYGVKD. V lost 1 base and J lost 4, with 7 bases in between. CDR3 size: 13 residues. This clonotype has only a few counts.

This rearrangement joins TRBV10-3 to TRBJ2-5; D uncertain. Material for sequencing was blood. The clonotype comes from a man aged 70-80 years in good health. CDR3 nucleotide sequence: TGTGCCATCAGTGAGTACCGGTTAGAGACCCAGTACTTC. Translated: CAISEYRLETQYF.